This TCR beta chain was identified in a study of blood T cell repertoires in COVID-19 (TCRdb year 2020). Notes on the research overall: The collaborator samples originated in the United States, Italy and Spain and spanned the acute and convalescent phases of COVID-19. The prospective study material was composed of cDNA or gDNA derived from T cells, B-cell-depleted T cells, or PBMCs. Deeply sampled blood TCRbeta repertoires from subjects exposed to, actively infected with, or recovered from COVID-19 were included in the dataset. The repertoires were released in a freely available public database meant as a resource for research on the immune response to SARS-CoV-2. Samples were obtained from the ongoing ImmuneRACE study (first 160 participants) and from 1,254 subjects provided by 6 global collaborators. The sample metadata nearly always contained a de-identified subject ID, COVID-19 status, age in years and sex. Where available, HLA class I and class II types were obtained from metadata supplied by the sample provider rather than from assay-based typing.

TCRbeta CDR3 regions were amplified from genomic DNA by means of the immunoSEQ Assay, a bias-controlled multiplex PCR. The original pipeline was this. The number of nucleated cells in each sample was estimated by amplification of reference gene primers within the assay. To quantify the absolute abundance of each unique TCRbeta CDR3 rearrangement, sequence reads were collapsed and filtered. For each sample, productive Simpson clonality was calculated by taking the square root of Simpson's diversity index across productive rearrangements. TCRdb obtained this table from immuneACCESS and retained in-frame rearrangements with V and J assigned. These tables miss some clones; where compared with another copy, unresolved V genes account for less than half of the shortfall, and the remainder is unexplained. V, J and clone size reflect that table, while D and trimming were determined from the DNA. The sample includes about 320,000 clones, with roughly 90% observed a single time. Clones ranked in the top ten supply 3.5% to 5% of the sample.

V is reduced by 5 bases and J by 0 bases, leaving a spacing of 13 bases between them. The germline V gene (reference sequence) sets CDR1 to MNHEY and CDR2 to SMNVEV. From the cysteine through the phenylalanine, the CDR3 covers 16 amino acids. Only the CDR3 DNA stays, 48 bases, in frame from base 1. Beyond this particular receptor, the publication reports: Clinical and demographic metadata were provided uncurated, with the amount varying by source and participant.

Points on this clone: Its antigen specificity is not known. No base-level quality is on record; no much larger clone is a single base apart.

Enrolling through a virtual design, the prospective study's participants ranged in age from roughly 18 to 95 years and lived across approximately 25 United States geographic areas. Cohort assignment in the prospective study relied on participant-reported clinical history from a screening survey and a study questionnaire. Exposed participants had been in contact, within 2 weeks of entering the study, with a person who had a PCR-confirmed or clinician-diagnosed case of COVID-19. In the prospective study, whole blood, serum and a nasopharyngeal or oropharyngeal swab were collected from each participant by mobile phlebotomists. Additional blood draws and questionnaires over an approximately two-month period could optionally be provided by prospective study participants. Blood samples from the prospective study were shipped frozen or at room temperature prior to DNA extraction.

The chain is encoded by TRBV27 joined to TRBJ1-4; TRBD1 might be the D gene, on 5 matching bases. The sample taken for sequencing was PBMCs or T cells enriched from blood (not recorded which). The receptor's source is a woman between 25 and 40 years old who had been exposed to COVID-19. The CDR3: CASSPLWGATNEKLFF. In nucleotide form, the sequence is TGTGCCAGCAGTCCCCTCTGGGGGGCAACTAATGAAAAACTGTTTTTT.